These T cell receptor beta chains were read from a single sample in a study of shared clonotypes between healthy human individuals. The repertoire was sequenced with immunoSEQ multiplex PCR; TCRdb's copy has only in-frame clones and lacks some. The table has roughly 1 million clones, approximately 78% seen once. The sequenced sample consisted of memory CD4+ T cells from PBMCs. Source of these receptors: a man aged 18 to 35 in good health. Some clones in this sample may be carry-over from other donors' samples. CDR3s include the opening cysteine and the closing phenylalanine or tryptophan. A D gene is named only where the DNA matches it firmly. Expanded clones are given a class, and other clones once, few, many or no size at all.

-	TRBV6-1	TRBJ1-5	-	CASSLDQPQHF	TGTGCCAGCAGCCTGGATCAGCCCCAGCATTTT
-	TRBV19	TRBJ2-1	-	CASSIPIPPNNEQFF	TGTGCCAGTAGTATTCCGATCCCACCCAACAATGAGCAGTTCTTC
once	TRBV10-3	TRBJ2-2	-	CAISPRDKNTGELFF	TGTGCCATCAGTCCTCGGGACAAAAACACCGGGGAGCTGTTTTTT
few	TRBV4-1	TRBJ1-1	TRBD1	CASSGVTGENTEAFF	TGCGCCAGCAGCGGAGTCACAGGGGAGAACACTGAAGCTTTCTTT
-	TRBV28	TRBJ1-3	-	CASTHRPSSGNTIYF	TGTGCCAGCACACACAGGCCGAGCTCTGGAAACACCATATATTTT
-	TRBV18	TRBJ2-7	-	CASSRGAGTYEQYF	TGTGCCAGCTCACGGGGGGCGGGGACCTACGAGCAGTACTTC
-	TRBV11-1	TRBJ1-2	TRBD1	CASSTGQGAYGYTF	TGTGCCAGCAGCACGGGACAGGGGGCATATGGCTACACCTTC
-	TRBV9	TRBJ2-7	-	CASSVDGGYNEQYF	TGTGCCAGCAGCGTAGACGGGGGATATAACGAGCAGTACTTC
once	TRBV11-3	TRBJ2-7	TRBD2	CASSRGLAGGLEQYF	TGTGCCAGCAGCCGAGGACTAGCGGGAGGGCTCGAGCAGTACTTC
-	TRBV30	TRBJ1-5	-	CAWSRPPSNQPQHF	TGTGCCTGGAGCCGCCCCCCTAGCAATCAGCCCCAGCATTTT
once	TRBV9	TRBJ2-2	-	CASSVRSSNTGELFF	TGTGCCAGCAGCGTTCGGTCTTCTAACACCGGGGAGCTGTTTTTT
-	TRBV28	TRBJ2-5	-	CASSLAGLRQETQYF	TGTGCCAGCAGTTTAGCGGGGTTGAGACAAGAGACCCAGTACTTC
-	TRBV2	TRBJ1-4	TRBD1	CASSRPGGNEKLFF	TGTGCCAGCAGTCGGCCAGGGGGGAACGAAAAACTGTTTTTT
few	TRBV5-1	TRBJ2-1	-	CASSLASDPYNEQFF	TGCGCCAGCAGCTTGGCCTCTGACCCCTACAATGAGCAGTTCTTC
-	TRBV7-2	TRBJ2-7	-	CASSSGLVYYEQYF	TGTGCCAGCAGCTCGGGACTGGTTTACTACGAGCAGTACTTC
-	TRBV28	TRBJ1-2	-	CASSLVGGYTF	TGTGCCAGCAGTTTAGTCGGAGGCTACACCTTC
-	TRBV28	TRBJ2-7	TRBD1	CASSFGTGASWGQYF	TGTGCCAGCAGTTTTGGGACAGGTGCCTCCTGGGGGCAGTACTTC
-	TRBV5-4	TRBJ1-2	TRBD1	CASSDGTGGGYTF	TGTGCCAGCAGCGATGGGACAGGAGGTGGCTACACCTTC
many	TRBV6-6	TRBJ1-2	-	CASSAGNYGYTF	TGTGCCAGCAGTGCAGGGAACTATGGCTACACCTTC
-	TRBV28	TRBJ2-1	-	CASTRASRNEQFF	TGTGCCAGCACCCGGGCTTCGAGGAATGAGCAGTTCTTC
-	TRBV5-1	TRBJ1-3	TRBD1	CASSLAGQGSGNTIYF	TGCGCCAGCAGCTTGGCCGGACAGGGCTCTGGAAACACCATATATTTT
few	TRBV28	TRBJ2-6	-	CASTGANVLTF	TGTGCCAGCACTGGGGCCAACGTCCTGACTTTC
-	TRBV18	TRBJ2-3	-	CASSPQAGDTQYF	TGTGCCAGCTCACCACAAGCAGGAGATACGCAGTATTTT
many	TRBV11-2	TRBJ1-2	TRBD1	CASSTYRGRRGYTF	TGTGCCAGCAGCACCTACAGGGGGCGGCGGGGCTACACCTTC
-	TRBV7-9	TRBJ1-1	-	CASSWTRTEAFF	TGTGCCAGCAGTTGGACGAGGACTGAAGCTTTCTTT
-	TRBV5-5	TRBJ2-7	-	CASSWVNGPAEQYF	TGTGCCAGCAGCTGGGTTAACGGACCGGCGGAGCAGTACTTC
-	TRBV5-1	TRBJ2-7	TRBD1	CASSTRQGGAYEQYF	TGCGCCAGCAGCACGAGACAGGGGGGTGCTTACGAGCAGTACTTC
-	TRBV2	TRBJ2-2	TRBD2	CASSESAGRDTGELFF	TGTGCCAGCAGTGAATCGGCAGGGAGGGACACCGGGGAGCTGTTTTTT
-	TRBV5-4	TRBJ2-3	-	CASRTSIAGTDTQYF	TGTGCCAGCCGCACCAGTATAGCGGGCACAGATACGCAGTATTTT
-	TRBV7-2	TRBJ2-7	TRBD2	CASSLLAGGRYEQYF	TGTGCCAGCAGCTTACTAGCGGGAGGGCGCTACGAGCAGTACTTC
-	TRBV5-3	TRBJ2-1	TRBD2	CARSFGSGTNNEQFF	TGTGCCAGAAGCTTCGGTAGCGGGACCAACAATGAGCAGTTCTTC
-	TRBV5-5	TRBJ2-7	-	CASSPGIGRVYEQYF	TGTGCCAGCAGCCCCGGGATCGGAAGGGTCTATGAGCAGTACTTC
-	TRBV5-1	TRBJ2-7	-	CASSLGGQGPYEQYF	TGCGCCAGCAGCTTGGGGGGACAAGGACCCTACGAGCAGTACTTC
once	TRBV11-3	TRBJ2-7	-	CASSLDPETNEQYF	TGTGCCAGCAGCTTAGATCCTGAGACGAACGAGCAGTACTTC
-	TRBV7-8	TRBJ1-1	-	CASSLEVAGKGEAFF	TGTGCCAGCAGCTTAGAGGTGGCAGGTAAAGGGGAAGCTTTCTTT
-	TRBV7-2	TRBJ2-1	TRBD1	CASSLVGTPGQGPYNEQFF	TGTGCCAGCAGCTTAGTGGGCACACCGGGACAGGGGCCCTACAATGAGCAGTTCTTC
few	TRBV28	TRBJ1-2	TRBD1	CASSSSGTVDYGYTF	TGTGCCAGCAGTTCTTCCGGGACAGTCGATTATGGCTACACCTTC
-	TRBV5-4	TRBJ2-1	TRBD2	CASRRTSGEGLNEQFF	TGTGCCAGCAGACGAACTAGCGGGGAGGGGCTCAATGAGCAGTTCTTC
-	TRBV7-3	TRBJ2-7	-	CASSPRAGNEQYF	TGTGCCAGCAGCCCGCGGGCGGGCAACGAGCAGTACTTC
-	TRBV7-2	TRBJ2-3	-	CASSLREKFISYF	TGTGCCAGCAGCTTAAGGGAAAAATTTATTTCGTATTTT
few	TRBV7-9	TRBJ1-1	-	CASSLTRGTEGNTEAFF	TGTGCCAGCAGCTTAACTCGCGGGACGGAGGGTAACACTGAAGCTTTCTTT
-	TRBV7-2	TRBJ2-7	TRBD2	CASSLAMTSGNEYEQYF	TGTGCCAGCAGCTTAGCGATGACTAGCGGGAACGAATACGAGCAGTACTTC
-	TRBV28	TRBJ1-2	TRBD1	CASSSLQGNYGYTF	TGTGCCAGCAGTTCCTTACAGGGGAACTATGGCTACACCTTC
-	TRBV5-1	TRBJ2-1	TRBD2	CASSLAGTNHEQFF	TGCGCCAGCAGCTTGGCAGGGACTAACCATGAGCAGTTCTTC
-	TRBV9	TRBJ2-2	-	CASSIGVYGKAGELFF	TGTGCCAGCAGCATCGGGGTCTACGGCAAAGCCGGGGAGCTGTTTTTT
few	TRBV28	TRBJ2-7	-	CASSLFTASAGYEQYF	TGTGCCAGCAGTTTATTCACCGCCAGTGCGGGGTACGAGCAGTACTTC
-	TRBV4-2	TRBJ2-5	TRBD2	CASSQAPLAGGTQETQYF	TGTGCCAGCAGCCAAGCCCCACTAGCGGGGGGAACCCAAGAGACCCAGTACTTC
-	TRBV27	TRBJ1-2	TRBD1	CASSPGTGGASGYTF	TGTGCCAGCAGTCCAGGGACAGGGGGCGCGTCTGGCTACACCTTC
-	TRBV19	TRBJ2-7	TRBD1	CASSTRGQGLAEQYF	TGTGCCAGTAGTACCAGGGGACAGGGGTTAGCCGAGCAGTACTTC
-	TRBV10-3	TRBJ1-4	TRBD1	CAVNRGPNEKLFF	TGTGCCGTGAACAGGGGCCCTAATGAAAAACTGTTTTTT
few	TRBV5-1	TRBJ1-1	TRBD1	CASGPGGGLNTEAFF	TGCGCCAGCGGTCCTGGAGGGGGCCTGAACACTGAAGCTTTCTTT
-	TRBV11-2	TRBJ1-3	TRBD1	CASSFLRDRAGNTIYF	TGTGCCAGCAGCTTCCTCCGGGACAGGGCTGGAAACACCATATATTTT
-	TRBV2	TRBJ2-5	TRBD1	CASNRGWETQYF	TGTGCCAGCAACAGGGGTTGGGAGACCCAGTACTTC